The 26 T cell receptor beta chains reported below all come from one sample, sequenced in a study of beta chain features in type 1 diabetes. Expressed TCRB transcripts were sequenced because the entire RNA isolate underwent reverse transcription. The table came from immunoSEQ multiplex PCR; TCRdb's copy has only in-frame clones and leaves some out. The sample gives roughly 400,000 clones, about 15% of which show up once; around 0.039% is in the top ten. The sequencing input was naive CD4+ T cells from blood. The receptors stem from a man aged 25 to 40 in good health.

The chain joins TRBV5-1 to TRBJ2-3; a possible D gene is TRBD2 (6 bases). The germline gives CDR1 SGHRS, CDR2 YFSETQ. This CDR3 comprises 17 residues. Trimming took 0 bases from V and 1 from J, leaving 15 bases between them. The CDR3 sequence: CASSLEVSGGRTDTQYF. The CDR3 DNA reads TGCGCCAGCAGCTTGGAGGTCTCCGGGGGACGCACAGATACGCAGTATTTT.

Regarding this clone: This CDR3 is also generated by other DNA sequences in the sample. V gene TRBV30 combines with J gene TRBJ2-2; 10 nucleotides agree with TRBD2. Germline-derived CDR1 and CDR2 are GTSNPN and SVGIG (reference sequence). With V trimmed by 0 bases and J by 5 bases, 0 bases remained unmatched. This CDR3 spans 14 amino acids. The CDR3 protein is CAWSVLAGTGELFF. The DNA of the CDR3 is TGTGCCTGGAGTGTACTAGCGGGGACCGGGGAGCTGTTTTTT.

This clone has just a few counts. The rearrangement links TRBV18 to TRBJ2-2; TRBD2 might be the D (5 bases). Looked up from germline, CDR1 is KGHSH and CDR2 is LQKENI. Trimming pared 6 bases from V and 4 bases from J, leaving 15 bases between. The CDR3 spans 15 residues. This chain's CDR3 is CASSGGTRTTGELFF. DNA for the CDR3: TGTGCCAGCTCCGGTGGCACTAGGACCACCGGGGAGCTGTTTTTT.

The chain is built from TRBV7-2 and TRBJ2-7; D is unresolved. V dropped 5 bases and J dropped 3 bases, with 11 bases sitting between them. CDR3 size: 13 residues. Germline assignment: CDR1 SGHTA and CDR2 FQGNSA. CDR3 amino acids: CASSIGGDYEQYV. The DNA for the CDR3 is TGTGCCAGCAGCATCGGTGGGGACTACGAGCAGTACGTC.

This clone was counted between two and nine times. This chain links TRBV7-2 with TRBJ2-3, with a possible D match to TRBD2 (5 bases). The CDR3 runs 14 residues. V lost 6 bases and J 6 bases, leaving 16 bases between the germline ends. Per the germline V gene, CDR1 is SGHTA and CDR2 is FQGNSA. The CDR3 region is CASRGGGSVDTQYF. As DNA, the CDR3 is TGTGCCAGCAGAGGAGGAGGATCGGTGGATACGCAGTATTTT.

This chain joins TRBV5-1 and TRBJ2-5, with 10 positions matching TRBD1. The CDR3 length is 16 residues. The germline gives CDR1 SGHRS, CDR2 YFSETQ. V lost 1 base to trimming and J lost 0 bases; unmatched junction nucleotides: 3. CDR3 sequence (DNA): TGCGCCAGCAGCTTGCTTGGGACAGGGGACCAAGAGACCCAGTACTTC. Protein product: CASSLLGTGDQETQYF.

This clone was observed a handful of times. The J gene is TRBJ2-2, the V gene TRBV2; no clear D gene. Trimming took 6 bases from V and 3 from J, leaving 5 bases between them. CDR1 and CDR2 from the germline V gene are SNHLY and FYNNEI. The CDR3 has 12 amino acids. The CDR3 DNA sequence: TGTGCCAGCAGAGAGTACACCGGGGAGCTGTTTTTT. Its protein is CASREYTGELFF.

Regarding this clone: At the DNA level, this CDR3 is encoded by other sequences in the same sample as well. The V call is TRBV20-1, the J call TRBJ2-7; D uncertain. The germline gives CDR1 DFQATT, CDR2 SNEGSKA (reference sequence). Trimming took 6 bases from V and 3 from J, leaving 9 bases between them. The CDR3 totals 11 residues. CDR3 amino acids: CSAGSGYEQYV. The CDR3 DNA is TGCAGTGCGGGGTCGGGCTACGAGCAGTACGTC.

This clone was seen more than once but under ten times. This sequence joins TRBV25-1 and TRBJ1-5, with 7 bases lining up with TRBD1. V lost 5 bases and J lost 6; bases outside the gene matches: 7. Germline V gene data show CDR1 as MGHDK and CDR2 as SYGVNS. CDR3 size: 14 residues. CDR3 coding DNA: TGTGCCAGCAGTACCACAGGGGCCGGTCAGCCCCAGCATTTT. Protein sequence: CASSTTGAGQPQHF.

V is TRBV11-1 and J is TRBJ2-5, with TRBD1 as a possible D gene (6 bases). Germline V gives CDR1 SGHAT, CDR2 FQDESV (reference sequence). With 2 bases removed from V and 3 bases from J, the gap between germline ends came to 16 bases. The CDR3 runs to 16 residues. As DNA, the CDR3 is TGTGCCAGCAGCTTATTGGGGGCGTTAACAAAAGAGACCCAGTACTTC. Its protein product is CASSLLGALTKETQYF.

In this sample, this clone turned up a few times. The V gene is TRBV30, the J gene TRBJ1-5; 7 nucleotides line up with TRBD1. The CDR3 contains 13 residues. Germline assignment: CDR1 GTSNPN and CDR2 SVGIG (reference sequence). The V segment lost 4 bases and the J segment 4 bases; nucleotides outside the gene matches: 4. The CDR3 DNA sequence: TGTGCCTGGACGAGGGGGCGGAATCAGCCCCAGCATTTT. It encodes CAWTRGRNQPQHF.

The chain recombines TRBV5-1 with TRBJ2-3, with 8 nucleotides matching TRBD1. V dropped 4 bases and J dropped 3; count of bases not matched to a gene: 10. CDR1 and CDR2 from the germline V gene are SGHRS and YFSETQ. The CDR3 contains 16 residues. The CDR3 bases are TGCGCCAGCAGCCCCGGCGGGACAGGCGGAACAGATACGCAGTATTTT. As protein: CASSPGGTGGTDTQYF.

The CDR3 coding sequence is TGTGCCAGCAGCTTTGGTCTAGGGACTAGCGGATTCACAGATACGCAGTATTTT. It yields the protein CASSFGLGTSGFTDTQYF. This chain uses TRBV7-3 with TRBJ2-3; TRBD2 matches 11 bases. The CDR3 consists of 18 residues. Germline-derived CDR1 and CDR2 are SGHTA and FQGTGA. V shed 3 bases, J shed 2 bases, and the junction held 10 bases outside the gene matches.

The CDR3 here is CASSPPNSRITKNIQYF. DNA for the CDR3: TGTGCCAGCTCACCACCGAACAGTCGGATTACCAAAAACATTCAGTACTTC. This chain uses TRBV18 with TRBJ2-4; D not resolved. V was cut by 0 bases and J by 2 bases, with 14 bases left in between. The CDR3 covers 17 residues. Germline V gives CDR1 KGHSH, CDR2 LQKENI.

CDR3 in amino acids: CASSFMGGDYEQYV. CDR3 bases: TGTGCCAGCAGTTTTATGGGAGGGGACTACGAGCAGTACGTC. The V call is TRBV28, the J call TRBJ2-7, with 7 positions matching TRBD2. V was clipped by 3 bases and J by 3 bases; unmatched bases: 5. Germline CDR1 reads MDHEN; CDR2 reads SYDVKM. CDR3 size: 14 residues.

This sequence joins TRBV9 and TRBJ2-2; D ambiguous. The CDR3 runs to 13 residues. V gave up 2 bases and J gave up 7 bases, with 9 bases separating them. Germline CDR1 reads SGDLS; CDR2 reads YYNGEE. CDR3 amino acids: CASSVGYLGELFF. The CDR3 region has the DNA TGTGCCAGCAGCGTTGGCTACCTCGGGGAGCTGTTTTTT.

This clone has a handful of counts. At the DNA level, this CDR3 is encoded by other sequences in the same sample as well. The chain uses TRBV9 and TRBJ2-1; D is ambiguous. V dropped 0 bases and J dropped 3 bases, with 4 bases sitting between them. This CDR3 region has 13 residues. Germline V lookup: CDR1 SGDLS, CDR2 YYNGEE. CDR3 loop: CASSVGNYNEQFF. The CDR3 DNA sequence: TGTGCCAGCAGCGTAGGGAACTACAATGAGCAGTTCTTC.

The V and J genes are TRBV14 and TRBJ2-2; D tentatively fits TRBD1 or TRBD2 (5 bases each). Trimming took off 5 bases at V and 4 bases at J, with 11 bases between the two ends. Germline lookup yields CDR1 SGHDN and CDR2 FVKESK. This CDR3 comprises 14 residues. The DNA for the CDR3 is TGTGCCAGCAGCAGGGGACCCGGCACCGGGGAGCTGTTTTTT. Translation gives CASSRGPGTGELFF.

This clone was observed a handful of times. The V call is TRBV6-5, the J call TRBJ2-4; TRBD1 agrees at 8 bases. Per the germline V gene, CDR1 is MNHEY and CDR2 is SVGAGI. The J segment lost 3 bases and the V segment lost 6 bases, leaving 1 base of the junction unmatched. This CDR3 region has 13 residues. CDR3: CASRQGVKNIQYF. Written as DNA, the CDR3 is TGTGCCAGCAGACAGGGGGTCAAAAACATTCAGTACTTC.

This clone has more than one count but fewer than ten. The J gene is TRBJ2-5, the V gene TRBV19; D gene uncertain. This CDR3 spans 16 amino acids. Germline lookup yields CDR1 LNHDA and CDR2 SQIVND (reference sequence). V dropped 3 bases and J dropped 3 bases, with 17 bases sitting between them. CDR3 nucleotides: TGTGCCAGTAGTATTGCCTCCGGGCCAGCTGAAGAGACCCAGTACTTC. Its translation is CASSIASGPAEETQYF.

This clone was observed a handful of times. V usage is TRBV9 and J usage is TRBJ1-2; maybe TRBD1 (6 bases). The germline V and J ends were trimmed by 3 bases and 8 bases, with 17 bases remaining between them. In germline, CDR1 is SGDLS, CDR2 YYNGEE. The CDR3 runs 14 residues. The CDR3 spells CASSESTGGLGYTF. The CDR3 nucleotides are TGTGCCAGCAGCGAGTCGACAGGTGGTCTGGGCTACACCTTC.

A few counts support this clone. The chain couples TRBV29-1 to TRBJ2-6, with D unclear. V was shortened by 3 bases and J by 0 bases, with 18 bases between the two germline ends. The CDR3 contains 18 residues. Germline CDR1 reads SQVTM; CDR2 reads ANQGSEA. The CDR3 bases are TGCAGCGTTGAGGGCGTCCTCAGCTATCTCTCTGGGGCCAACGTCCTGACTTTC. It yields the protein CSVEGVLSYLSGANVLTF.

This clone was seen more than once but under ten times. This chain joins TRBV7-2 and TRBJ2-3; D is uncertain. Germline loops: CDR1 SGHTA, CDR2 FQGNSA. Trimming left V 0 bases short and J 4 bases short, with 5 bases between. This CDR3 comprises 13 residues. CDR3 sequence: CASSLALADTQYF. CDR3 nucleotides: TGTGCCAGCAGCTTAGCTTTGGCAGATACGCAGTATTTT.

This clone was recorded at least ten times. The chain has TRBV29-1 and TRBJ2-5, with a weak D call TRBD2 (6 bases). CDR3 length: 13 amino acids. Trimming cost V 3 bases and J 7 bases, with 15 bases left between them. Germline CDR1 and CDR2: SQVTM and ANQGSEA. CDR3 sequence reads: CSVDSSRRGTQYF. In DNA form, the CDR3 reads TGCAGCGTTGACAGCTCTCGGCGGGGGACCCAGTACTTC.

CDR3 in amino acids: CASSMIQGGSEAFF. In DNA form, the CDR3 reads TGTGCCAGCAGCATGATACAGGGAGGGTCTGAAGCTTTCTTT. The gene calls are TRBV9 and TRBJ1-1, with D tentatively TRBD1 (6 bases). Trimming took off 4 bases at V and 6 bases at J, with 16 bases between the two ends. CDR3 length: 14 amino acids. In germline, CDR1 is SGDLS, CDR2 YYNGEE.

This clone was seen at least ten times. This chain connects TRBV21-1 to TRBJ2-7. TRBV21-1 is listed as a pseudogene. The CDR3 covers 12 residues. CDR3 amino acids: CASKDNSYEQYF. Here the CDR3 DNA reads TGTGCCAGCAAGGATAACTCCTACGAGCAGTACTTC.